The 16 T cell receptor beta chains below were found in one sample sequenced in a study of CD8+CD57+ T cells in acquired aplastic anemia listed by TCRdb under 2018. Data came from an Illumina HiSeq 2000. TCR beta VDJ combination and CDR3 sequence profiling used genomic DNA as the template. TCRdb reprocessed the public reads (quality trimming at Q25 with fastp, clone calling with MiXCR) and kept in-frame beta chains. Rows are unified per CDR3 protein, each entry keeping the most common DNA and genes. Within this sample are fewer than 250,000 distinct CDR3 sequences, with roughly half of them counted one time only. Of the sample, about 15% falls within the top ten clones. The sequenced sample consisted of sorted CD4+, CD8+, or CD8+CD57+ T cells (not recorded which) from PBMCs. The source of these receptors is a human donor in good health, serving as a control.

The V and J genes are TRBV19 and TRBJ2-7; 7 nucleotides line up with TRBD2. V trimming: 3 bases; J trimming: 5 bases; junction bases outside the gene matches: 1. The CDR3 has 12 amino acids. In germline, CDR1 is LNHDA, CDR2 SQIVND (reference sequence). The CDR3 coding sequence is TGTGCCAGTAGTATGGGAGGGGACGAGCAGTACTTC. Translation: CASSMGGDEQYF.

This clonotype was seen repeatedly, ten times or more. The chain has TRBV28 and TRBJ2-7; no firm D call. V was trimmed by 5 bases and J by 6 bases, leaving 14 bases between them. Germline V CDR1 and CDR2: MDHEN, SYDVKM. The CDR3 consists of 13 residues. CDR3 region: CASSAHSFGEQYF. The CDR3 DNA reads as TGTGCCAGCAGTGCCCACTCGTTCGGCGAGCAGTACTTC.

There are a few counts of this clonotype. Possible read error: a much larger clone is one base away. V and J are TRBV9 and TRBJ1-1, with 8 bases identical to TRBD1. The V gene's germline CDR1 is SGDLS and CDR2 YYNGEE. The ends lost 7 bases at V and 3 bases at J; junction bases unmatched: 5. The CDR3 runs to 13 residues. The CDR3 sequence is CASQGQADTEAFF. The DNA for the CDR3 is TGTGCCAGCCAGGGACAGGCGGACACTGAAGCTTTCTTT.

Ten or more counts support this clonotype. The rearrangement joins TRBV19 to TRBJ2-7, with TRBD1 as a possible D gene (5 bases). CDR3 length: 16 amino acids. Looked up from germline, CDR1 is LNHDA and CDR2 is SQIVND (reference sequence). Trimming cost V 1 base and J 2 bases, with 15 bases left between them. This CDR3 is CASSIVRNRFPYEQYF. CDR3 in DNA: TGTGCCAGTAGTATAGTCCGCAACAGGTTTCCCTACGAGCAGTACTTC.

This clonotype was counted at least ten times. V usage is TRBV15 and J usage is TRBJ1-1; the D is unclear. From germline, CDR1 is LNHNV and CDR2 YYDKDF (reference sequence). Trimming cost V 0 bases and J 1 base, with 6 bases left between them. CDR3 length: 14 amino acids. The CDR3 sequence: CATSRDRGNTEAFF. The CDR3 DNA follows: TGTGCCACCAGCAGAGACCGGGGGAACACTGAAGCTTTCTTT.

A remark on this clonotype: This CDR3 fails to terminate in the conserved phenylalanine or tryptophan, so it likely reflects a read error. The rearrangement joins TRBV10-3 to TRBJ2-2; D perhaps matches TRBD1 (6 bases). The length of the CDR3 is 15 residues. Germline CDR1 is ENHRY and CDR2 is SYGVKD. V lost 4 bases and J 6 bases, leaving 15 bases between the germline ends. CDR3 region: CAISVRGTAAGELFS. CDR3 nucleotide sequence: TGTGCCATCAGTGTAAGGGGGACCGCCGCCGGGGAGCTGTTTTCT.

This clonotype has a count of ten or more. This chain joins TRBV29-1 and TRBJ2-5; the D is unclear. The germline V gene has CDR1 SQVTM and CDR2 ANQGSEA. Deletions cut 5 bases from V and 2 bases from J, with 12 bases between. The CDR3 extends over 13 amino acids. CDR3 amino acids: CSVRPQLQETQYF. Here the CDR3 DNA reads TGCAGCGTTCGGCCCCAGTTACAAGAGACCCAGTACTTC.

The chain has TRBV7-6 and TRBJ2-5; 12 positions agree with TRBD1. Unmatched junction bases numbered 18, after V lost 8 bases and J lost 5 bases. There are 18 residues in the CDR3. Germline V gene sequence: CDR1 SGHVS, CDR2 FNYEAQ. The CDR3 here is CASSPTATWDRGQETQYF. CDR3 coding DNA: TGTGCCAGCTCACCCACCGCTACCTGGGACAGGGGGCAGGAGACCCAGTACTTC.

Note on this clonotype: At one end the junction does not follow the germline gene, possibly because of a read error. The chain has TRBV2 and TRBJ2-2; D is uncertain. This CDR3 is 13 amino acids long. Germline lookup yields CDR1 SNHLY and CDR2 FYNNEI. The CDR3 bases are TGTGCCAGCAGTGAAGGGCAGCCTGGGGTGCTGTTTTTT. Translation: CASSEGQPGVLFF.

On this clonotype: One end of the junction does not line up with germline, which may come from a read error. V is TRBV9 and J is TRBJ1-2; D possibly corresponds to TRBD1 (5 bases). This CDR3 is 14 amino acids long. Germline assignment: CDR1 SGDLS and CDR2 YYNGEE. DNA for the CDR3: TGTGCCAGCAGCGTAGCCGGGGGGGAGTATTGCTGCTCCTTC. Translated: CASSVAGGEYCCSF.

This clonotype was seen just once. The chain has TRBV29-1 and TRBJ1-1; D is unresolved. CDR1 is SQVTM and CDR2 is ANQGSEA in the germline V gene. The length of the CDR3 is 12 residues. V lost 7 bases to trimming and J lost 0 bases, with 9 bases between them. The CDR3 DNA follows: TGCAGCGGAGAGACGGTGAACACTGAAGCTTTCTTT. Translating it yields CSGETVNTEAFF.

The gene calls are TRBV9 and TRBJ2-5, with 9 bases identical to TRBD2. The ends lost 4 bases at V and 5 bases at J; junction bases unmatched: 3. The germline V gene has CDR1 SGDLS and CDR2 YYNGEE. The CDR3 has 13 amino acids. CDR3: CASSPSGRETQYF. The CDR3 DNA reads as TGTGCCAGCAGCCCGAGCGGGAGGGAGACCCAGTACTTC.

This clonotype showed up many times. The chain combines TRBV7-2 with TRBJ1-5; D is possibly TRBD1 (5 bases). Germline V CDR1 and CDR2: SGHTA, FQGNSA. The CDR3 loop spans 15 amino acids. The germline V and J ends were trimmed by 0 bases and 3 bases, with 9 bases remaining between them. CDR3 loop: CASSLAQGLNQPQHF. CDR3 nucleotide sequence: TGTGCCAGCAGCTTAGCTCAGGGCCTCAATCAGCCCCAGCATTTT. Filled out from reference TRBV7-2 and TRBJ1-5, the complete variable domain reads GAGVSQSPSNKVTEKGKDVELRCDPISGHTALYWYRQSLGQGLEFLIYFQGNSAPDKSGLPSDRFSAERTGGSVSTLTIQRTQQEDSAVYLCASSLAQGLNQPQHFGDGTRLSIL.

Points on this clonotype: As the CDR3 is not closed by the conserved phenylalanine or tryptophan, this likely results from a read error. This chain uses TRBV12-3 or TRBV12-4 with TRBJ1-6; no clear D gene. The CDR3 is 15 amino acids. Between the trimmed V and J ends, which lost 1 base and 13 bases, there was a span of 17 bases. The CDR3 coding sequence is TGTGCCAGCAGTTTAGAGTTAGCTGGCAATCAGCCCCTCCACTGT. This translates into CASSLELAGNQPLHC.

Points on this clonotype: One base away lies a much larger clone, so this may be a sequencing read error. This chain connects TRBV10-3 to TRBJ1-1; D perhaps matches TRBD1 (6 bases). CDR1 is ENHRY, CDR2 SYGVKD, per germline. V was clipped by 4 bases and J by 5 bases, with 8 bases between them. The length of the CDR3 is 12 residues. CDR3 residues: CAISARGTEAFF. The CDR3 DNA sequence: TGTGCCATCAGTGCCAGGGGAACTGAAGCTTTCTTT.

This sequence joins TRBV15 and TRBJ1-2, with 7 bases matching TRBD1. Germline CDR1 is LNHNV and CDR2 is YYDKDF (reference sequence). The CDR3 is 16 amino acids. V lost 0 bases and J lost 2; bases outside the gene matches: 6. CDR3: CATSRDARDSNYGYTF. The CDR3 DNA follows: TGTGCCACCAGCAGAGATGCCAGGGACAGCAACTATGGCTACACCTTC.